This TCR beta chain was observed in a study of vaccination effects on CD4 cells after COVID-19. Germline-derived CDR1 and CDR2 are SGHRS and YFSETQ. The CDR3 is made up of 14 amino acids. Trimming stripped 1 base from V and 14 bases from J, with 20 bases between. Points on this clone: Its antigen is currently unknown.

ViraFEST assay sequencing came after antigen-specific CD4+ T cells were expanded with viral peptide pools. Once cultured for under 11 days, the cells underwent separation to obtain CD4+ T cells. The vaccine recipients had no prior SARS-CoV-2 infection, with negative nucleocapsid antibodies. The repertoire was sequenced with immunoSEQ multiplex PCR; TCRdb's copy has only in-frame clones and lacks some. The data contain 25,000 or so clones, approximately 70% of them singletons. The clonotype comes from a human donor who received a COVID-19 vaccine. V is TRBV5-1 and J is TRBJ2-3, with a possible D match to TRBD2 (6 bases). The material was CD4+ T cells from PBMCs cultured with HCoV-OC43 spike peptides, obtained before COVID-19 vaccination. Subset indicated: HCoV-OC43 spike overlapping peptide pool stimulation. In nucleotides, the CDR3 is TGCGCCAGCAGCTTGTCCCGGGACTCTATCCGGGGGTATTTT. As protein: CASSLSRDSIRGYF.